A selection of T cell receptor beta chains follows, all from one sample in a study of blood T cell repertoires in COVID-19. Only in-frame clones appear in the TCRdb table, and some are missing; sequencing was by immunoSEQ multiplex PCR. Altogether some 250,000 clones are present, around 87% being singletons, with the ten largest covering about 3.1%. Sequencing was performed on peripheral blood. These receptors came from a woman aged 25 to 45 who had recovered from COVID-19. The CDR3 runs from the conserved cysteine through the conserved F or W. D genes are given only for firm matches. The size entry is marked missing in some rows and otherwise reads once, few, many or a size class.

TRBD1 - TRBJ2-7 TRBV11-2 TGTGCCAGCAGCTTAGGGACAGGCGACGAGCAGTACTTC CASSLGTGDEQYF
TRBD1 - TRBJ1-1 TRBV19 TGTGCCAGTAGGGGCGGGGGGACAGAGAACACTGAAGCTTTCTTT CASRGGGTENTEAFF
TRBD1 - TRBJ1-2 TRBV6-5 TGTGCCAGCAGTTACGGAGACAGGGGCGGCTACACCTTC CASSYGDRGGYTF
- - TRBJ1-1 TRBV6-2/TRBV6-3 TGTGCCAGCAGTTACTCGTGGAGTGCTTTCTTT CASSYSWSAFF
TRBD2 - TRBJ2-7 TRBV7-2 TGTGCCAGCAGCTCGAGGACTAGCGGGGTCGGCGAGCAGTACTTC CASSSRTSGVGEQYF
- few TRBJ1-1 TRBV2 TGCGGGCGGGGCCGGGAGGTCAACACTGAAGCTTTCTTT CGRGREVNTEAFF
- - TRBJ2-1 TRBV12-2 TGTGCAAGTCGCTTTTGCAGCGGGGGGCGATACAATGAGCAGTTCTTC CASRFCSGGRYNEQFF
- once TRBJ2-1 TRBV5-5 TGTGCCAGCACTTTGGACTACTTCAATGAGCAGTTCTTC CASTLDYFNEQFF
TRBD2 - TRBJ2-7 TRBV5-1 TGCGCCAGCAGCCTAGCCCCGGGACTAGCGGGGAGCTCCTACGAGCAGTACTTC CASSLAPGLAGSSYEQYF
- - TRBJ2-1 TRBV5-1 TGCGCCAGCAGCTTGGCCCCCGAGACTTACAATGAGCAGTTCTTC CASSLAPETYNEQFF
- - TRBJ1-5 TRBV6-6 TGTGCCAGCACACCGGAGGAGCCCCAGCATTTT CASTPEEPQHF
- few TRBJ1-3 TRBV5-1 TGCGCCAGCAGCTCCGGGTCGGACACCATATATTTT CASSSGSDTIYF
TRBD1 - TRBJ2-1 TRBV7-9 TGTGCCAGCAGCGGCGGACAGGGGGCCTACAATGAGCAGTTCTTC CASSGGQGAYNEQFF
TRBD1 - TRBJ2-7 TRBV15 TGTGCCACCAGCAGATCGGGGACAGGAGGCTCCTACGAGCAGTACTTC CATSRSGTGGSYEQYF
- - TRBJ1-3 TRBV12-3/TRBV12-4 TGTGCCAGCAGTTTTAACACTAGGAACACCATATATTTT CASSFNTRNTIYF
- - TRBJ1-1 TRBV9 TGTGCCAGCAGCGCCAAAGACAGGTTCCATGAAGCTTTCTTT CASSAKDRFHEAFF
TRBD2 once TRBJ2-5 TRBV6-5 TGTGCCAGCACTAGCGGGGGGTTGGCCCAGTACTTC CASTSGGLAQYF
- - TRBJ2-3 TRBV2 TGTGCCAGCAGGCCCGGGATCCCCACAGATACGCAGTATTTT CASRPGIPTDTQYF
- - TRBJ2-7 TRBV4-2 TGTGCCAGCAGCCCAGGGGGGCCCTACGAGCAGTACTTC CASSPGGPYEQYF
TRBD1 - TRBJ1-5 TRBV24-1 TGTGCCACCAGTGACCAAACTCTGCGACAGGGGGGATGCGCGGGGCCCCAGCATTTT CATSDQTLRQGGCAGPQHF
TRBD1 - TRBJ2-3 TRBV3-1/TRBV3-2 TGTGCCAGCAGCCCCTTGTCCCACGCCGGGACAGGGAGCACAGATACGCAGTATTTT CASSPLSHAGTGSTDTQYF
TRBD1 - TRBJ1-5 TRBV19 TGTGCCAGTAGTACAGGACAGGGTGGAAACAATCAGCCCCAGCATTTT CASSTGQGGNNQPQHF
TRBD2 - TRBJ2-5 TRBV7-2 TGTGCCAGCAGTCCACCGGGGGGGCGGTTTGAGACCCAGTACTTC CASSPPGGRFETQYF
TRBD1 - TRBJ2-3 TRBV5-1 TGCGCCAGCAGCTCTACAGGGGTTCTGACAGATACGCAGTATTTT CASSSTGVLTDTQYF
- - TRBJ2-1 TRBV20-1 TGCAGTGCCGGACACTTCAATGAGCAGTTCTTC CSAGHFNEQFF
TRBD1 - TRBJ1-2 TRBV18 TGTGCCAGCTCACCATCTAAGGGGGCTTCTAACTATGGCTACACCTTC CASSPSKGASNYGYTF
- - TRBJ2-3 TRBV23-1 TGCGCCAGCAGTCGGTTGGAGGGATCTAGCACAGATACGCAGTATTTT CASSRLEGSSTDTQYF
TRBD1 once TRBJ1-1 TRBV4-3 TGCGCCAGCAGCCAAGTTACTCCAGGGGGAACTGAAGCTTTCTTT CASSQVTPGGTEAFF
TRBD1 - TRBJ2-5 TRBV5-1 TGCGCCAGCAGCTTGAGGGCACGGACAGGGAGCTTCTCATTTCAAGAGACCCAGTACTTC CASSLRARTGSFSFQETQYF
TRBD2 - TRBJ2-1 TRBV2 TGTGCCAGCAGCCGACTAGCGGGGGAAGCCTACAATGAGCAGTTCTTC CASSRLAGEAYNEQFF
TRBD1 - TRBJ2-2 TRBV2 TGTGCCAGAAGTTCTCAACAGGGGACATACACCGGGGAGCTGTTTTTT CARSSQQGTYTGELFF
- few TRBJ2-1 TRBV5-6 TGTGCCAGCAGCTTGGGACTAGAGGTGGGGGGTGAGCAGTTCTTC CASSLGLEVGGEQFF
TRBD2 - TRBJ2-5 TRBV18 TGTGCCAGCTCACCGACTAGCGGACAAGAGACCCAGTACTTC CASSPTSGQETQYF
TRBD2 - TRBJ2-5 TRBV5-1 TGCGCCAGCAGCACTGGACTAGCGGGGGGTCCTGCCGGGGAGACCCAGTACTTC CASSTGLAGGPAGETQYF
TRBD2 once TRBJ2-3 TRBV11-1 TGTGCCAGCAGCTACATAGCGGGGGGCCCAGATACGCAGTATTTT CASSYIAGGPDTQYF
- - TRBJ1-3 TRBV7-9 TGTGCCAGCAGCTTAGGGGGACCGGGACATATCACTGGAAACACCATATATTTT CASSLGGPGHITGNTIYF
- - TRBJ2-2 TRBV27 TGTGCCAGCAGTCCTTACACCGGGGAGCTGTTTTTT CASSPYTGELFF
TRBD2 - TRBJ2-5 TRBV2 TGTGCCAGCAGTGAAGCTAGCGGGTCGGTTGAGACCCAGTACTTC CASSEASGSVETQYF
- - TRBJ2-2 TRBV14 TGTGCCAGCAGCCAAGATCTGTATTCGGACAGTAACACCGGGGAGCTGTTTTTT CASSQDLYSDSNTGELFF